The 14 T cell receptor beta chains presented below share a single source sample, sequenced in a study of T cells expressing NK-cell markers. Reanalyzing the 5' RACE reads, TCRdb keeps one entry per CDR3 protein, without DNA. Reported are about 140,000 distinct CDR3 sequences; the ten largest clones contain 10% to 15%. The sample taken for sequencing was blood T cells: a sorted CD56 or NKG2C T cell subset, CD4+ or CD8+ T cells, or bulk PBMC T cells (not recorded which). Receptor source: a young man in good health.

The chain joins TRBV10-3 to TRBJ2-7; TCRdb's assignment of TRBD2 cannot be checked, as there is no DNA. Looked up from germline, CDR1 is ENHRY and CDR2 is SYGVKD. The CDR3 is made up of 13 amino acids. The CDR3 loop reads CAISDILASEQYF.

The rearrangement joins TRBV7-9 to TRBJ1-1; the D call of TRBD1 rests on TCRdb alone, since no DNA is present to check it. This CDR3 has 13 amino acids. Per the germline V gene, CDR1 is SEHNR and CDR2 is FQNEAQ (reference sequence). The CDR3 region is CASRHEGGTEAFF.

This chain connects TRBV4-3 to TRBJ1-4. The length of the CDR3 is 13 residues. Looked up from germline, CDR1 is LGHNA and CDR2 is YSLEER. The CDR3 sequence is CASSQVSQDKLFF.

The V and J genes are TRBV14 and TRBJ2-1. The CDR3 loop spans 12 amino acids. Germline CDR1 SGHDN, CDR2 FVKESK. This chain's CDR3 is CASSLLRNEQFF.

The chain combines TRBV12-3 or TRBV12-4 with TRBJ2-3. This CDR3 is built from 13 residues. CDR3 sequence reads: CASSFKGLDTQYF.

The V call is TRBV6-1, the J call TRBJ2-1; the TCRdb call, TRBD2, lacks DNA for checking. Germline V CDR1 and CDR2: MNHNS, SASEGT. The CDR3 has 16 residues. CDR3 loop: CASSPGRAGTYNEQFF.

The chain recombines TRBV23-1 with TRBJ1-5. TRBV23-1 is sorted into the ORF group, with uncertain function. This CDR3 has 15 residues. CDR3 loop: CASSQSPSISKPQHF.

The J gene is TRBJ1-1, the V gene TRBV27; lacking DNA, the TRBD1 call made by TCRdb goes unchecked. Germline CDR1 and CDR2: MNHEY and SMNVEV (reference sequence). The CDR3 is 16 residues long. CDR3 residues: CASSSPPGGMNTEAFF.

V and J are TRBV2 and TRBJ2-3; with no DNA, the TCRdb D assignment of TRBD2 cannot be verified. Per germline, CDR1 SNHLY and CDR2 FYNNEI. The CDR3 is made up of 19 amino acids. The CDR3 region is CASSDAASGRVIHTDTQYF.

J is TRBJ1-5 and V is TRBV24-1; TCRdb lists TRBD1, though no DNA is available to test this call. In germline, CDR1 is KGHDR, CDR2 SFDVKD. The CDR3 consists of 18 residues. This CDR3 reads CATSDEGTDTRSNQPQHF.

CDR3 in amino acids: CASSERASGNHEQFF. This chain links TRBV25-1 with TRBJ2-1; lacking DNA, the TRBD2 call made by TCRdb goes unchecked. Germline CDR1 and CDR2: MGHDK and SYGVNS. This CDR3 has 15 amino acids.

The V and J genes are TRBV6-2 or TRBV6-3 and TRBJ2-1; no DNA is available, so the TRBD1 call from TCRdb remains unchecked. The germline V gene encodes CDR1 MNHEY and CDR2 SVGEGT. The CDR3 sequence is 13 residues long. The CDR3: CAGRERGNNEQFF.

The chain couples TRBV4-3 to TRBJ2-4. CDR1 is LGHNA, CDR2 YSLEER, per germline. The CDR3 is made up of 16 amino acids. This chain's CDR3 is CASSQVWGLAKNIQYF.

The gene calls are TRBV5-1 and TRBJ1-2; TCRdb calls TRBD1, which cannot be checked without DNA. The germline V gene encodes CDR1 SGHRS and CDR2 YFSETQ. The length of the CDR3 is 14 residues. CDR3: CASSLEGQLHGYTF.